The sequence of this T cell receptor beta chain was determined in a study of blood T cells in healthy people across ages. Turning to the study itself: Through template switching, about one barcoded beta molecule was captured per two T cells, as measured in model experiments.

V shed 5 bases and J shed 5 bases, with 13 bases lying between them. The length of the CDR3 is 14 residues. Germline CDR1 is MDHEN and CDR2 is SYDVKM. At least 7 million PBMCs were isolated per sample. Using a J-beta primer mix together with a sample-barcoded 5' primer, a second PCR was run for roughly 6 to 12 cycles. TCRdb passed the 5' RACE reads through MiXCR, listing each CDR3 protein once. This sample has roughly 2 million distinct CDR3 sequences, with roughly 52% found just once. The V and J genes are TRBV28 and TRBJ2-1; possible D gene TRBD1, 5 bases. This clonotype was obtained from a middle-aged woman in good health. The sample taken for sequencing was blood. CDR3 residues: CASSDTGFHNEQFF. The CDR3 bases are TGTGCCAGCAGTGACACAGGTTTCCACAATGAGCAGTTCTTC.